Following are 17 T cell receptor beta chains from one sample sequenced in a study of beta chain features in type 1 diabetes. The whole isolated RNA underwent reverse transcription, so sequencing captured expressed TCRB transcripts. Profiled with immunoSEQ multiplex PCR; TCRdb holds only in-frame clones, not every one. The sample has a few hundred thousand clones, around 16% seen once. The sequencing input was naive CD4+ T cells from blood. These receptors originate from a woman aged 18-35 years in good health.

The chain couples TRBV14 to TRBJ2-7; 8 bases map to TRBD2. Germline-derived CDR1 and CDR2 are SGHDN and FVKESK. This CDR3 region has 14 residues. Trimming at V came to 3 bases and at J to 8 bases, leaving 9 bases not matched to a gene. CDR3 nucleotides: TGTGCCAGCAGCCAGGGCGGGGGGCGGCGGAAGCAGTACTTC. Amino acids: CASSQGGGRRKQYF.

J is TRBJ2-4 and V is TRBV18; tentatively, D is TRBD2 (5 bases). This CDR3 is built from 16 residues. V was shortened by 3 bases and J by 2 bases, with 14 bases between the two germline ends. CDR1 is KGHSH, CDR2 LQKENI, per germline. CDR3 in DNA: TGTGCCAGCTCACCTTATTCGTCGGGAACCAAAAACATTCAGTACTTC. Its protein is CASSPYSSGTKNIQYF.

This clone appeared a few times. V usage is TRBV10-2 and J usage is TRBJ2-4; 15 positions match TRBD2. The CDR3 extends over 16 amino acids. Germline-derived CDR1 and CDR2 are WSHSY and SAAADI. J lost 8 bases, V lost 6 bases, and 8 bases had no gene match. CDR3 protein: CASRGTSGGHRDIQYF. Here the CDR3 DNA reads TGCGCCAGCAGGGGGACTAGCGGGGGGCATCGGGACATTCAGTACTTC.

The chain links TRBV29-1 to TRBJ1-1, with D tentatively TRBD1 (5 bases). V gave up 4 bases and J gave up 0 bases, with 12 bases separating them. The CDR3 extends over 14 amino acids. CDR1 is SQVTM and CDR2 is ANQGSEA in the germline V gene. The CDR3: CSVVDNRMNTEAFF. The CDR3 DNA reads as TGCAGCGTTGTAGATAACAGGATGAACACTGAAGCTTTCTTT.

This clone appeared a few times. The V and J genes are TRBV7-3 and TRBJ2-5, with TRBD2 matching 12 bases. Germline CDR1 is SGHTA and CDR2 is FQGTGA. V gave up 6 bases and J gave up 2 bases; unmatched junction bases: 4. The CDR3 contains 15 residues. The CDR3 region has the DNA TGTGCCAGCAGTCGGACTAGCGGGGCGCAAGAGACCCAGTACTTC. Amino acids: CASSRTSGAQETQYF.

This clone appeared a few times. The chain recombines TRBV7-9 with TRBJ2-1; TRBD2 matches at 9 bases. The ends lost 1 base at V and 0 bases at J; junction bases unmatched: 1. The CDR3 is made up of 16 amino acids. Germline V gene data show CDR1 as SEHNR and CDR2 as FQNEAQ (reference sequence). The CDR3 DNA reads TGTGCCAGCAGCTTAGGTAGCGGGGGCTCCTACAATGAGCAGTTCTTC. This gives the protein CASSLGSGGSYNEQFF.

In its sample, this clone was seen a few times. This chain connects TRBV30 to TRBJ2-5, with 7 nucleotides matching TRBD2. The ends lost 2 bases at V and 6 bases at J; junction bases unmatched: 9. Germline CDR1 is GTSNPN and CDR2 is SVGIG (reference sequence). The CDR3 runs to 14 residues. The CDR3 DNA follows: TGTGCCTGGAGTACTGGACTAGGCCCGCAGACCCAGTACTTC. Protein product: CAWSTGLGPQTQYF.

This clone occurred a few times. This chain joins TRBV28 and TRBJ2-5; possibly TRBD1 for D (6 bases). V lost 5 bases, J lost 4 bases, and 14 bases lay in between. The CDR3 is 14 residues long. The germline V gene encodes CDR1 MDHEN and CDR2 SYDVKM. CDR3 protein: CASSRPDSRETQYF. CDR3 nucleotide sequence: TGTGCCAGCAGTCGTCCGGACAGCAGAGAGACCCAGTACTTC.

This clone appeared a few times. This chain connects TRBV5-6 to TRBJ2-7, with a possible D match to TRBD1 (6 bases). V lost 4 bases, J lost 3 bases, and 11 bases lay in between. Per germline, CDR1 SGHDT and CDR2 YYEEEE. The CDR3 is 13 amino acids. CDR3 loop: CASSPGTYYEQYF. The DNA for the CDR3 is TGTGCCAGCAGCCCCGGGACATACTACGAGCAGTACTTC.

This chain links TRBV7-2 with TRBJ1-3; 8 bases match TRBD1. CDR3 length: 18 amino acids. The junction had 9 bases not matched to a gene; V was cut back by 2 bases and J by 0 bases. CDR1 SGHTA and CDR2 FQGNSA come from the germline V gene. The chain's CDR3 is CASSLYRDRPFSGNTIYF. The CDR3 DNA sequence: TGTGCCAGCAGCTTATACCGGGACAGGCCGTTCTCTGGAAACACCATATATTTT.

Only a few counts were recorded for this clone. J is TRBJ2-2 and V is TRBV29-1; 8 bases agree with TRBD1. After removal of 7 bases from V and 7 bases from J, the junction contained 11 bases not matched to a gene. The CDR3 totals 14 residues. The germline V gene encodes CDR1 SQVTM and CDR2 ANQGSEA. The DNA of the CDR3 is TGCAGCGCAAGGACAGGGAATATAATCGGGGAGCTGTTTTTT. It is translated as CSARTGNIIGELFF.

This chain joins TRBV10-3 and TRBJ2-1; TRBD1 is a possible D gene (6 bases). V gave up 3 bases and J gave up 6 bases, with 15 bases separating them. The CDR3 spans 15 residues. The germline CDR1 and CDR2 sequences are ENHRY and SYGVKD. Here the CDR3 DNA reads TGTGCCATCAGTGAAGGGCAGGGGTTGGGCAATGAGCAGTTCTTC. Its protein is CAISEGQGLGNEQFF.

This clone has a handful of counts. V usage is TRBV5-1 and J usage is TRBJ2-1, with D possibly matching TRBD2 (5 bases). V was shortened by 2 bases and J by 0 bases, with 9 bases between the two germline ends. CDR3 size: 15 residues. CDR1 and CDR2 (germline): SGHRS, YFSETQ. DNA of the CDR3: TGCGCCAGCAGCTTCAGTAGCGCCTCCTACAATGAGCAGTTCTTC. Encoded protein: CASSFSSASYNEQFF.

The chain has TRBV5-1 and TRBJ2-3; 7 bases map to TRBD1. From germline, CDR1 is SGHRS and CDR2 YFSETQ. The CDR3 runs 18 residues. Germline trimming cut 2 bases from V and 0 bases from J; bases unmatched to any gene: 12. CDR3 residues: CASSFGTALTFSTDTQYF. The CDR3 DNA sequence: TGCGCCAGCAGCTTCGGGACAGCGTTAACTTTTAGCACAGATACGCAGTATTTT.

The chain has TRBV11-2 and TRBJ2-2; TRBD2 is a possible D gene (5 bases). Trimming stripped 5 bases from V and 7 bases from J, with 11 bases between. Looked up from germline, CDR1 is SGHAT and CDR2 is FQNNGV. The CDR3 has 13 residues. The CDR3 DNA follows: TGTGCCAGCAGCCTTAGCGAGCTCGGGGAGCTGTTTTTT. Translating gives CASSLSELGELFF.

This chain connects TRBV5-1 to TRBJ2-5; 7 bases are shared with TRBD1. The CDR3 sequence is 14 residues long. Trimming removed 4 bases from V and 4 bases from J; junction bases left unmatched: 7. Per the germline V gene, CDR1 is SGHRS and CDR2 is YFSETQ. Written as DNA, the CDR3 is TGCGCCAGCAGCCGACAGGGTATGGGAGAGACCCAGTACTTC. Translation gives CASSRQGMGETQYF.

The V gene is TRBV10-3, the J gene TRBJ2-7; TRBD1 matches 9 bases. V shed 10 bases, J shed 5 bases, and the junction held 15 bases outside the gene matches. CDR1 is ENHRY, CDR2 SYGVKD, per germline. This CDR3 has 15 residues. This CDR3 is CATLTGGNGYDEQYF. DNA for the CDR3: TGTGCCACCCTGACAGGGGGAAATGGGTATGACGAGCAGTACTTC.